A selection of T cell receptor beta chains follows, all from one sample in a study of early T cells in non-severe SARS-CoV-2 infection. TCRdb re-analysed the 5' RACE reads in MiXCR, keeping a single row per CDR3 protein. The sample carries some 32,000 distinct CDR3 sequences, 6% to 7% recorded once. The specimen was whole blood. The receptors shown here come from an adult who was a healthcare worker with PCR-confirmed SARS-CoV-2 infection or an uninfected control (not recorded which). The CDR3 runs from the conserved cysteine through the conserved F or W. The D gene is left open where the match is weak. The size of a clone is reported for some rows only, either as once, few or many, or as a class for expanded clones.

j_call: TRBJ2-7; clone_size: many; v_call: TRBV12-3/TRBV12-4; d_call: TRBD1; cdr3_aa: CASSTTGPSYEQYF; cdr3_nt: TGTGCCAGCAGTACGACAGGGCCGTCCTACGAGCAGTACTTC
j_call: TRBJ2-1; clone_size: many; v_call: TRBV7-6; d_call: .; cdr3_aa: CASSFAPGTQYNEQFF; cdr3_nt: TGTGCCAGCAGCTTCGCTCCCGGGACACAGTACAATGAGCAGTTCTTC
j_call: TRBJ2-7; clone_size: .; v_call: TRBV12-3/TRBV12-4; d_call: .; cdr3_aa: CASSLQARYEQYF; cdr3_nt: TGTGCCAGCAGTTTACAGGCGCGCTACGAGCAGTACTTC
j_call: TRBJ2-7; clone_size: many; v_call: TRBV10-3; d_call: .; cdr3_aa: CATRSGPYEQYF; cdr3_nt: TGTGCCACCCGTAGCGGACCCTACGAGCAGTACTTC
j_call: TRBJ2-2; clone_size: .; v_call: TRBV12-3/TRBV12-4; d_call: TRBD1; cdr3_aa: CASTSGQVNTGELFF; cdr3_nt: TGTGCCAGCACCTCAGGACAGGTGAACACCGGGGAGCTGTTTTTT
j_call: TRBJ2-3; clone_size: many; v_call: TRBV7-9; d_call: .; cdr3_aa: CASSFGGRTDTQYF; cdr3_nt: TGTGCCAGCAGCTTCGGGGGACGCACAGATACGCAGTATTTT
j_call: TRBJ2-3; clone_size: few; v_call: TRBV5-5; d_call: .; cdr3_aa: CASSPVGWATDTQYF; cdr3_nt: TGTGCCAGCAGCCCCGTAGGGTGGGCGACAGATACGCAGTATTTT
j_call: TRBJ1-2; clone_size: many; v_call: TRBV7-2; d_call: .; cdr3_aa: CASSSYRDTNYGYTF; cdr3_nt: TGTGCCAGCAGCTCGTACAGGGACACTAACTATGGCTACACCTTC
j_call: TRBJ1-1; clone_size: many; v_call: TRBV20-1; d_call: .; cdr3_aa: CSARPPHGTGEAFF; cdr3_nt: TGCAGTGCTAGGCCCCCACACGGTACAGGTGAAGCTTTCTTT
j_call: TRBJ2-7; clone_size: many; v_call: TRBV11-2; d_call: .; cdr3_aa: CASRTGYSSYEQYF; cdr3_nt: TGTGCCAGCCGGACGGGCTATAGCTCCTACGAGCAGTACTTC
j_call: TRBJ1-6; clone_size: many; v_call: TRBV5-6; d_call: .; cdr3_aa: CASSFRMAPLHF; cdr3_nt: TGTGCCAGCAGCTTCCGGATGGCACCCCTCCACTTT
j_call: TRBJ2-5; clone_size: few; v_call: TRBV27; d_call: .; cdr3_aa: CASSLSGGLYQETQYF; cdr3_nt: TGTGCCAGCAGTTTATCGGGAGGCCTGTACCAAGAGACCCAGTACTTC
j_call: TRBJ2-1; clone_size: few; v_call: TRBV20-1; d_call: TRBD2; cdr3_aa: CSAGLAGVHNEQFF; cdr3_nt: TGCAGTGCTGGACTAGCGGGAGTACATAATGAGCAGTTCTTC
j_call: TRBJ2-1; clone_size: many; v_call: TRBV7-2; d_call: TRBD2; cdr3_aa: CASSPRTSGRLWQFF; cdr3_nt: TGTGCCAGCAGCCCAAGGACTAGCGGGAGATTGTGGCAGTTCTTC
j_call: TRBJ2-3; clone_size: many; v_call: TRBV19; d_call: TRBD1; cdr3_aa: CASSFGWGTGLRDTQYF; cdr3_nt: TGTGCCAGTAGTTTTGGCTGGGGGACAGGGTTAAGAGATACGCAGTATTTT
j_call: TRBJ1-4; clone_size: many; v_call: TRBV4-2; d_call: .; cdr3_aa: CASSQALEQGEEKLFF; cdr3_nt: TGTGCCAGCAGCCAGGCCCTGGAACAGGGAGAGGAAAAACTGTTTTTT
j_call: TRBJ2-3; clone_size: many; v_call: TRBV5-4; d_call: .; cdr3_aa: CASSLEQRVSDTQYF; cdr3_nt: TGTGCCAGCAGCTTGGAGCAGCGGGTTTCCGATACGCAGTATTTT
j_call: TRBJ2-5; clone_size: .; v_call: TRBV7-8; d_call: .; cdr3_aa: CASSPARQETQYF; cdr3_nt: TGTGCCAGCAGCCCCGCGCGACAAGAGACCCAGTACTTC
j_call: TRBJ2-2; clone_size: many; v_call: TRBV12-3/TRBV12-4; d_call: TRBD2; cdr3_aa: CASSLAGTSGRGGGGELFF; cdr3_nt: TGTGCCAGCAGTTTAGCGGGGACTAGCGGGAGAGGTGGAGGCGGGGAGCTGTTTTTT
j_call: TRBJ2-3; clone_size: many; v_call: TRBV6-1; d_call: TRBD1; cdr3_aa: CASSLWGQTTDTQYF; cdr3_nt: TGTGCCAGCAGTCTATGGGGACAGACCACAGATACGCAGTATTTT
j_call: TRBJ2-7; clone_size: .; v_call: TRBV20-1; d_call: TRBD2; cdr3_aa: CSARRGGGSYEQYF; cdr3_nt: TGCAGTGCTAGGCGGGGCGGGGGCTCCTACGAGCAGTACTTC
j_call: TRBJ2-1; clone_size: many; v_call: TRBV11-2; d_call: TRBD2; cdr3_aa: CASSLGPSGGYNEQFF; cdr3_nt: TGTGCCAGCAGCTTAGGCCCTAGCGGGGGGTACAATGAGCAGTTCTTC
j_call: TRBJ2-7; clone_size: .; v_call: TRBV5-4; d_call: .; cdr3_aa: CASSLPGRRLYEQYF; cdr3_nt: TGTGCCAGCAGTTTACCGGGACGCCGACTCTACGAGCAGTACTTC
j_call: TRBJ1-2; clone_size: many; v_call: TRBV7-6; d_call: TRBD1; cdr3_aa: CASSFTGQGGYTF; cdr3_nt: TGTGCCAGCAGCTTCACCGGACAGGGAGGCTACACCTTC
j_call: TRBJ2-1; clone_size: many; v_call: TRBV6-1; d_call: .; cdr3_aa: CASSDPSGRSYNEQFF; cdr3_nt: TGTGCCAGCAGTGACCCCAGCGGACGCTCCTACAATGAGCAGTTCTTC
j_call: TRBJ2-3; clone_size: .; v_call: TRBV7-2; d_call: .; cdr3_aa: CASSLFRSTDTQYF; cdr3_nt: TGTGCCAGCAGCTTATTTCGGTCCACAGATACGCAGTATTTT
j_call: TRBJ2-3; clone_size: many; v_call: TRBV11-2; d_call: TRBD2; cdr3_aa: CASNIGTSGGKRTDTQYF; cdr3_nt: TGTGCCAGCAACATCGGGACTAGCGGGGGGAAGCGCACAGATACGCAGTATTTT
j_call: TRBJ2-7; clone_size: few; v_call: TRBV28; d_call: .; cdr3_aa: CASSLPPDQQYF; cdr3_nt: TGTGCCAGCAGTTTACCCCCCGACCAGCAGTACTTC
j_call: TRBJ2-1; clone_size: once; v_call: TRBV28; d_call: .; cdr3_aa: CASSLGIGVKINEQFF; cdr3_nt: TGTGCCAGCAGTTTAGGGATAGGGGTTAAGATCAATGAGCAGTTCTTC
j_call: TRBJ2-2; clone_size: many; v_call: TRBV6-1; d_call: TRBD1; cdr3_aa: CASSLQGALLGTGELFF; cdr3_nt: TGTGCCAGCAGTCTACAGGGGGCCCTACTGGGCACCGGGGAGCTGTTTTTT
j_call: TRBJ2-3; clone_size: .; v_call: TRBV12-3/TRBV12-4; d_call: TRBD1; cdr3_aa: CASYRDRNTDTQYF; cdr3_nt: TGTGCCAGCTACCGGGACAGAAACACAGATACGCAGTATTTT